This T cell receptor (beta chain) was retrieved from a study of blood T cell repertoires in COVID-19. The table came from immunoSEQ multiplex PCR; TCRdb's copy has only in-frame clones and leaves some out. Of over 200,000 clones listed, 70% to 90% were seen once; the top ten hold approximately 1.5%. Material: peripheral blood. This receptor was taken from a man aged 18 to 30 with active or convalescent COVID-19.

CDR3 in DNA: TGCGCCAGCGAACTAGCGGGTTCTGACGAGCAGTACTTC. Amino acids: CASELAGSDEQYF. The chain recombines TRBV10-1 with TRBJ2-7, with 9 bases matching TRBD2. The CDR3 extends over 13 amino acids. Unmatched junction bases numbered 7, after V lost 8 bases and J lost 5 bases. CDR1 is WNHNN, CDR2 SYGVQD, per germline (reference sequence).